Presented here are 10 T cell receptor beta chains from one specimen sequenced in a study of blood T cells in healthy people across ages. The use of a sample-barcoded 5' primer and a J-beta primer mix characterized a second PCR of 7 to 11 cycles. TCRdb re-called the 5' RACE reads with MiXCR, one entry per CDR3 protein. The sample has about 680,000 distinct CDR3 sequences; about 52% are singletons. The source material was blood. Every receptor here comes from a woman aged 60 to 75 in good health.

The rearrangement joins TRBV7-9 to TRBJ1-2; D might be TRBD1 (5 bases). The CDR3 runs to 15 residues. V lost 5 bases, J lost 2 bases, and 15 bases lay in between. Looked up from germline, CDR1 is SEHNR and CDR2 is FQNEAQ (reference sequence). The CDR3 sequence: CASSERGEENYGYTF. The CDR3 coding sequence is TGTGCCAGCAGCGAGCGGGGGGAAGAGAACTATGGCTACACCTTC.

The sample holds a few counts of this clonotype. V usage is TRBV6-1 and J usage is TRBJ1-4; D unresolved. Germline V lookup: CDR1 MNHNS, CDR2 SASEGT. V gave up 1 base and J gave up 10 bases, with 13 bases separating them. The CDR3 has 14 residues. The CDR3 DNA follows: TGTGCCAGCAGTGAAGTCCCAACGGGCGGAAAACTGTTTTTT. Encoded protein: CASSEVPTGGKLFF.

This chain links TRBV5-1 with TRBJ2-3; no definite D call. The germline V gene has CDR1 SGHRS and CDR2 YFSETQ. The CDR3 is 14 amino acids. The ends were cut back, 4 bases at V and 2 bases at J, with 11 bases in the middle. For the CDR3, the DNA is TGCGCCAGCAGCCAGATACCGGACACAGATACGCAGTATTTT. Amino acid sequence: CASSQIPDTDTQYF.

The rearrangement joins TRBV5-1 to TRBJ2-7; 9 bases match TRBD1. Germline assignment: CDR1 SGHRS and CDR2 YFSETQ. The CDR3 runs 19 residues. After removal of 4 bases from V and 3 bases from J, the junction contained 20 bases not matched to a gene. CDR3 residues: CASSHPPGDRDPKDYEQYF. The CDR3 DNA is TGCGCCAGCAGCCACCCTCCTGGGGACAGGGACCCCAAGGACTACGAGCAGTACTTC.

The V call is TRBV28, the J call TRBJ2-5; the match to TRBD2 covers 14 bases. The germline V gene has CDR1 MDHEN and CDR2 SYDVKM. V shed 3 bases and J 11 bases; nucleotides not matched to a gene: 11. The CDR3 runs to 16 residues. DNA of the CDR3: TGTGCCAGCAGTTTCTCGGGACTAGCGGGAGTCAATGAGCAGTACTTC. As protein: CASSFSGLAGVNEQYF.

The rearrangement uses TRBV10-3 and TRBJ2-1; D call uncertain. The J call may be incorrect, as the DNA end agrees better with TRBJ2-7. Germline V lookup: CDR1 ENHRY, CDR2 SYGVKD. The CDR3 runs 16 residues. CDR3 region: CAIRVGPSSSYNEQYF. DNA of the CDR3: TGTGCCATCAGAGTAGGCCCTTCGAGCTCCTACAATGAGCAGTACTTC.

A single count supports this clonotype. This chain connects TRBV11-2 to TRBJ1-5, with 9 bases that match TRBD1. The CDR3 is 16 amino acids. V gave up 1 base and J gave up 5 bases; unmatched junction bases: 6. Germline values: CDR1 SGHAT, CDR2 FQNNGV. CDR3 sequence (DNA): TGTGCCAGCAGCTTAGGCCCGGGACAGGGTCATCAGCCCCAGCATTTT. It encodes CASSLGPGQGHQPQHF.

This clonotype turned up a few times. This sequence joins TRBV11-2 and TRBJ2-5, with 9 nucleotides matching TRBD2. The J call may be mistaken, given a closer DNA end match to TRBJ2-7. The CDR3 loop spans 15 amino acids. CDR1 and CDR2 from the germline V gene are SGHAT and FQNNGV. CDR3 sequence (DNA): TGTGCCAGCAGAAAACTAGCGGGCCCCGTCTACGAGCAGTACTTC. Translated, it gives CASRKLAGPVYEQYF.

The chain uses TRBV7-2 and TRBJ1-6; D not resolved. Trimming stripped 2 bases from V and 12 bases from J, with 17 bases between. This CDR3 comprises 15 residues. Per germline, CDR1 SGHTA and CDR2 FQGNSA. The CDR3 DNA reads TGTGCCAGCAGCTTAAACGGGCGGACCTCCGTACCCCTCCACTTT. This encodes CASSLNGRTSVPLHF.

This clonotype has more than one count but fewer than ten. The rearrangement uses TRBV6-2 or TRBV6-3 and TRBJ1-1; 7 nucleotides match TRBD1. The junction had 2 bases not matched to a gene; V was cut back by 1 base and J by 6 bases. The CDR3 has 13 residues. In germline, CDR1 is MNHEY, CDR2 SVGEGT. This CDR3 is CASSYFRGSEAFF. CDR3 bases: TGTGCCAGCAGTTACTTCAGGGGGTCTGAAGCTTTCTTT.